The sequence of this T cell receptor beta chain was determined in a study of OX40 agonist ivuxolimab in advanced cancers. Study-level findings and limits: Low normalized T-cell clonal expansion was additionally recorded for some nonresponders.

V lost 6 bases and J 1 base, leaving 9 bases between the germline ends. The CDR3 length is 13 residues. Germline CDR1 is SGHNT and CDR2 is YENEEA. Clones were sequenced by immunoSEQ multiplex PCR, and TCRdb holds only the in-frame ones, with some missing. The profile covers about 56,000 clones, with about 90% appearing a single time and roughly 25% taken by the ten largest. Worth noting for this clone: No antigen is known for it.

The chain links TRBV11-3 to TRBJ2-5; D gene unclear. This receptor was taken from an adult with an advanced solid tumor such as melanoma, head and neck, liver or kidney cancer. The sample in question was CD4+ or CD8+ T cells sorted from blood, obtained in a trial of the OX40 agonist ivuxolimab. CDR3 sequence: CASSYKAQETQYF. The DNA for the CDR3 is TGTGCCAGCAGTTACAAAGCCCAAGAGACCCAGTACTTC.